Sequencing of this T cell receptor (beta chain) was carried out in a study of blood T cell repertoires in COVID-19. About the study: Whether acute or convalescent, the COVID-19 samples came from the United States, Italy and Spain. The cDNA or gDNA used as material had been derived from T cells, B-cell-depleted T cells, or PBMCs.

Germline CDR1 LNHDA, CDR2 SQIVND (reference sequence). The CDR3 has 14 residues. V was cut by 6 bases and J by 1 base, with 9 bases left in between. As processed by the authors: Estimation of nucleated cell counts was performed using reference gene primer amplification. Generated by immunoSEQ multiplex PCR, the TCRdb table keeps only in-frame clones and is missing some. That table supplies the V and J calls and clone size; D and trimming were determined from the DNA. The table has under 40,000 clones, over 75% seen once. This receptor was taken from a man aged 55 to 70 with active COVID-19. The chain is built from TRBV19 and TRBJ2-2, with a tentative D call TRBD2 (6 bases). Sequenced: peripheral blood. In DNA form, the CDR3 reads TGTGCCAGTAGGCCAGCGGGGAACACCGGGGAGCTGTTTTTT. Residues: CASRPAGNTGELFF.